Below, 31 T cell receptor beta chains from the same sample are listed, as sequenced in a study of long-term antiretroviral therapy in people with HIV. At the survey level, the v3.0 immunoSEQ assay was run. The method was immunoSEQ multiplex PCR; TCRdb's version includes in-frame clones alone and lacks a portion of them. Altogether approximately 29,000 clones are present, about 93% being singletons, with the ten largest covering 10%. This specimen consisted of unsorted PBMCs, obtained 6.2 years after starting antiretroviral therapy. Receptor source: a middle-aged man with HIV.

The chain has TRBV11-2 and TRBJ2-3; D unresolved. From germline, CDR1 is SGHAT and CDR2 FQNNGV. The CDR3 is made up of 15 amino acids. V lost 1 base to trimming and J lost 0 bases, with 8 bases between them. CDR3 sequence (DNA): TGTGCCAGCAGCTTAGTCGACCCCAGCACAGATACGCAGTATTTT. Protein sequence: CASSLVDPSTDTQYF.

V and J are TRBV30 and TRBJ2-3; 8 bases map to TRBD2. Germline CDR1 is GTSNPN and CDR2 is SVGIG (reference sequence). The CDR3 is made up of 13 amino acids. The CDR3 loop is CAASGFSTDTQYF. In DNA, the CDR3 is TGTGCTGCTAGCGGGTTTAGCACAGATACGCAGTATTTT.

This sequence joins TRBV11-1 and TRBJ2-7, with 11 bases that match TRBD1. The trim removed 4 bases at V and 5 bases at J, leaving 10 bases unmatched. This CDR3 is 16 amino acids long. Germline V gene data show CDR1 as SGHAT and CDR2 as FQDESV (reference sequence). For the CDR3, the DNA is TGTGCCAGCAGCTCTGGGACAGGGGGATGGAAGGACGAGCAGTACTTC. Translating it yields CASSSGTGGWKDEQYF.

In its sample, this clone was seen once. The V call is TRBV5-1, the J call TRBJ1-6; 7 bases map to TRBD1. Germline-derived CDR1 and CDR2 are SGHRS and YFSETQ. The CDR3 spans 15 residues. The J segment lost 8 bases and the V segment lost 0 bases, leaving 5 bases of the junction unmatched. The CDR3 loop is CASSLVWDRDSPLHF. In nucleotides, the CDR3 is TGCGCCAGCAGCTTGGTTTGGGACAGAGATTCACCCCTCCACTTT. Using reference TRBV5-1 and TRBJ1-6 for the parts outside the CDR3, the full variable domain is KAGVTQTPRYLIKTRGQQVTLSCSPISGHRSVSWYQQTPGQGLQFLFEYFSETQRNKGNFPGRFSGRQFSNSRSEMNVSTLELGDSALYLCASSLVWDRDSPLHFGNGTRLTVT.

V and J are TRBV4-2 and TRBJ2-2, with D possibly TRBD1 on 6 matching bases. The CDR3 totals 17 residues. V lost 0 bases and J 0 bases, leaving 11 bases between the germline ends. Germline CDR1 LGHNA, CDR2 YNFKEQ. CDR3 coding DNA: TGTGCCAGCAGCCAAGATAACAGGGCCTCGAACACCGGGGAGCTGTTTTTT. Protein product: CASSQDNRASNTGELFF.

The chain employs TRBV25-1 and TRBJ2-2; TRBD1 matches at 8 bases. From germline, CDR1 is MGHDK and CDR2 SYGVNS. V shed 2 bases, J shed 5 bases, and the junction held 4 bases outside the gene matches. CDR3 length: 15 amino acids. The CDR3 nucleotides are TGTGCCAGCAGTGAAGTAACAGGGGGAACCGGGGAGCTGTTTTTT. This sequence encodes CASSEVTGGTGELFF.

The chain joins TRBV7-9 to TRBJ2-5; D gene unclear. V was cut by 0 bases and J by 4 bases, with 15 bases left in between. Per germline, CDR1 SEHNR and CDR2 FQNEAQ (reference sequence). This CDR3 has 16 amino acids. The CDR3 DNA reads as TGTGCCAGCAGCTTAGCGCAAGGTAGAAGGCGAGAGACCCAGTACTTC. Residues: CASSLAQGRRRETQYF.

The V gene is TRBV5-1, the J gene TRBJ2-2; 13 nucleotides match TRBD2. The length of the CDR3 is 17 residues. Germline V lookup: CDR1 SGHRS, CDR2 YFSETQ. The trim removed 4 bases at V and 3 bases at J, leaving 6 bases unmatched. The CDR3 loop reads CASSRTGTSGDTGELFF. The CDR3 region has the DNA TGCGCCAGCAGCCGGACCGGGACTAGCGGGGACACCGGGGAGCTGTTTTTT.

The V call is TRBV10-3, the J call TRBJ2-4, with D tentatively TRBD2 (6 bases). V was pared by 4 bases and J by 0 bases, with 13 bases between. The CDR3 is 16 amino acids. CDR1 is ENHRY and CDR2 is SYGVKD in the germline V gene. CDR3 in DNA: TGTGCCATCAGTGGGGGGGAGGTGGGAGCCAAAAACATTCAGTACTTC. Protein: CAISGGEVGAKNIQYF.

This chain links TRBV11-2 with TRBJ2-1; 9 bases agree with TRBD2. CDR1 is SGHAT, CDR2 FQNNGV, per germline. This CDR3 comprises 16 residues. With V trimmed by 1 base and J by 4 bases, 5 bases remained unmatched. CDR3 loop: CASSLVSGGQYNEQFF. CDR3 sequence (DNA): TGTGCCAGCAGCTTAGTTAGCGGGGGCCAATACAATGAGCAGTTCTTC.

The genes are TRBV7-9 and TRBJ1-2, with D possibly TRBD1 on 5 matching bases. The CDR3 runs 14 residues. The V end lost 1 base, the J end lost 2 bases, and 8 bases lay between the germline ends. CDR1 is SEHNR, CDR2 FQNEAQ, per germline (reference sequence). The CDR3 DNA reads as TGTGCCAGCAGCTTAGGAGAGGGGAACTATGGCTACACCTTC. It yields the protein CASSLGEGNYGYTF.

V usage is TRBV25-1 and J usage is TRBJ2-1, with 8 bases fitting TRBD1. The V segment lost 6 bases and the J segment 7 bases; nucleotides outside the gene matches: 14. CDR1 is MGHDK and CDR2 is SYGVNS in the germline V gene. The CDR3 contains 16 residues. CDR3 amino acids: CASSGSGGANLNEQFF. The CDR3 DNA follows: TGTGCCAGCAGCGGTTCAGGGGGCGCAAACTTAAATGAGCAGTTCTTC.

The count of this clone is one. The rearrangement links TRBV18 to TRBJ2-5; D is uncertain. Germline CDR1 and CDR2: KGHSH and LQKENI. Trimming stripped 3 bases from V and 3 bases from J, with 8 bases between. The CDR3 sequence is 13 residues long. This CDR3 is CASSPLIKETQYF. CDR3 coding DNA: TGTGCCAGCTCACCGTTAATCAAAGAGACCCAGTACTTC.

Concerning this clone: One junction end does not reproduce the germline sequence, and a read error may be involved. The chain is built from TRBV2 and TRBJ2-7, with 9 bases aligning to TRBD2. The CDR3 totals 16 residues. CDR1 is SNHLY, CDR2 FYNNEI, per germline. For the CDR3, the DNA is TGTGCCAGCAGAGAAGGTGGTAGCGGGAGCTCGTGGGAGCAGTACTTC. Its protein is CASREGGSGSSWEQYF.

This chain connects TRBV5-1 to TRBJ2-7; 7 positions match TRBD1. The CDR3 loop spans 14 amino acids. V lost 2 bases, J lost 7 bases, and 9 bases stayed unmatched. The germline CDR1 and CDR2 sequences are SGHRS and YFSETQ. CDR3 protein: CASSFGEGAREQYF. The CDR3 DNA reads as TGCGCCAGCAGCTTTGGCGAGGGGGCGCGGGAGCAGTACTTC.

The gene calls are TRBV11-2 and TRBJ1-2, with a weak D call TRBD1 (5 bases). The germline CDR1 and CDR2 sequences are SGHAT and FQNNGV. V lost 4 bases and J lost 1, with 22 bases in between. The CDR3 extends over 18 amino acids. The DNA of the CDR3 is TGTGCCAGCAGCTCGAGGAGGCGGGACGGGAACATTAACTATGGCTACACCTTC. Its translation: CASSSRRRDGNINYGYTF.

V usage is TRBV9 and J usage is TRBJ1-1; a possible D gene is TRBD1 (5 bases). Germline V lookup: CDR1 SGDLS, CDR2 YYNGEE. The CDR3 loop spans 14 amino acids. Trimming removed 4 bases at V and 1 base at J, with 11 bases between. Written as DNA, the CDR3 is TGTGCCAGCAGCCCTGGACACCAGAACACTGAAGCTTTCTTT. It encodes CASSPGHQNTEAFF.

The CDR3 DNA reads TGCGCCAGCAGCTCCCTAGCGGGCCCCTACAATGAGCAGTTCTTC. Its protein product is CASSSLAGPYNEQFF. The chain has TRBV5-1 and TRBJ2-1; TRBD2 matches at 8 bases. V lost 3 bases, J lost 2 bases, and 4 bases stayed unmatched. The CDR3 sequence is 15 residues long. Germline V gene lookup returns CDR1 SGHRS and CDR2 YFSETQ.

The chain combines TRBV30 with TRBJ1-3, with D unclear. V was trimmed by 0 bases and J by 1 base, leaving 10 bases between them. Germline-derived CDR1 and CDR2 are GTSNPN and SVGIG (reference sequence). The CDR3 length is 15 residues. CDR3 amino acids: CAWSVWGGSGNTIYF. CDR3 nucleotides: TGTGCCTGGAGTGTATGGGGAGGTTCTGGAAACACCATATATTTT.

The chain joins TRBV29-1 to TRBJ2-1, with D possibly matching TRBD1 (5 bases). CDR1 is SQVTM, CDR2 ANQGSEA, per germline. This CDR3 comprises 16 residues. Trimming left V 7 bases short and J 6 bases short, with 25 bases between. The CDR3, as DNA: TGCAGCGCCAATCCCTTGGCAGGGCCGAGCACCAATGAGCAGTTCTTC. Amino acid sequence: CSANPLAGPSTNEQFF.

The chain is built from TRBV28 and TRBJ1-5; possible D gene TRBD1, 6 bases. The V gene lost 5 bases and the J gene lost 3 bases, with 14 bases spanning the gap. The germline V gene has CDR1 MDHEN and CDR2 SYDVKM. The CDR3 length is 15 residues. The DNA of the CDR3 is TGTGCCAGCAGTCAGGGGACGGTCTTCAATCAGCCCCAGCATTTT. Amino acid sequence: CASSQGTVFNQPQHF.

The chain links TRBV5-4 to TRBJ1-1; no clear D. The germline CDR1 and CDR2 sequences are SGHNT and YYREEE (reference sequence). The CDR3 has 15 residues. V was pared by 2 bases and J by 1 base, with 12 bases between. This chain's CDR3 is CASSLMAAGNTEAFF. CDR3 in DNA: TGTGCCAGCAGCTTAATGGCAGCCGGGAACACTGAAGCTTTCTTT.

This chain joins TRBV19 and TRBJ2-1; D uncertain. The CDR3 has 15 amino acids. The ends were cut back, 1 base at V and 0 bases at J, with 7 bases in the middle. Germline CDR1 LNHDA, CDR2 SQIVND (reference sequence). The CDR3 nucleotides read TGTGCCAGTAGTATAGTAGCTAGCTCCTACAATGAGCAGTTCTTC. This gives the protein CASSIVASSYNEQFF. The variable domain in full, with the rest retrieved from reference TRBV19 and TRBJ2-1, is DGGITQSPKYLFRKEGQNVTLSCEQNLNHDAMYWYRQDPGQGLRLIYYSQIVNDFQKGDIAEGYSVSREKKESFPLTVTSAQKNPTAFYLCASSIVASSYNEQFFGPGTRLTVL.

The chain recombines TRBV12-5 with TRBJ2-1; D gene unclear. Trimming shortened V by 6 bases and J by 7 bases, and 7 bases separated the two germline ends. The CDR3 has 11 amino acids. The germline CDR1 and CDR2 sequences are LGHNT and FRNRAP. Here the CDR3 reads CASGRWNEQFF. CDR3 in DNA: TGTGCTAGTGGCCGTTGGAATGAGCAGTTCTTC.

This clone was observed once. The chain uses TRBV10-1 and TRBJ1-6, with a tentative D call TRBD1 (5 bases). The V gene's germline CDR1 is WNHNN and CDR2 SYGVQD (reference sequence). This CDR3 has 14 residues. V lost 5 bases and J 8 bases, leaving 13 bases between the germline ends. CDR3 protein: CASSRDVGDSPLHF. CDR3 in DNA: TGCGCCAGCAGTCGGGATGTGGGGGATTCACCCCTCCACTTT.

The chain is built from TRBV19 and TRBJ2-1; 7 bases fit TRBD2. The CDR3 runs 13 residues. J gave up 9 bases and V 3 bases, and 5 bases lay outside the gene matches. Germline values: CDR1 LNHDA, CDR2 SQIVND (reference sequence). CDR3 DNA: TGTGCCAGTAGTATTCTGGCTAGCGGTGAGCAGTTCTTC. The encoded protein is CASSILASGEQFF.

The chain employs TRBV6-6 and TRBJ1-4; possibly TRBD1 for D (5 bases). Germline CDR1 and CDR2: MNHNY and SVGAGI (reference sequence). Trimming shortened V by 2 bases and J by 4 bases, and 14 bases separated the two germline ends. This CDR3 comprises 16 residues. CDR3 region: CASSYPIGADNEKLFF. In nucleotides, the CDR3 is TGTGCCAGCAGTTACCCGATCGGGGCAGATAATGAAAAACTGTTTTTT.

This clone occurred once. The chain couples TRBV9 to TRBJ2-3, with TRBD2 as a possible D gene (6 bases). CDR3 length: 17 residues. Trimming cost V 1 base and J 2 bases, with 17 bases left between them. Germline V gene sequence: CDR1 SGDLS, CDR2 YYNGEE. Written as DNA, the CDR3 is TGTGCCAGCAGCGTAAGGGGTGGGAGGATCCCCACAGATACGCAGTATTTT. Amino acid sequence: CASSVRGGRIPTDTQYF. The full variable domain, completed using reference TRBV9 and TRBJ2-3, is DSGVTQTPKHLITATGQRVTLRCSPRSGDLSVYWYQQSLDQGLQFLIQYYNGEERAKGNILERFSAQQFPDLHSELNLSSLELGDSALYFCASSVRGGRIPTDTQYFGPGTRLTVL.

V gene TRBV20-1 combines with J gene TRBJ1-4, with 7 bases matching TRBD1. The germline CDR1 and CDR2 sequences are DFQATT and SNEGSKA (reference sequence). The CDR3 contains 11 residues. V lost 7 bases and J lost 11; bases outside the gene matches: 7. The CDR3 loop reads CSGLQGSKLFF. Here the CDR3 DNA reads TGCAGTGGCTTACAGGGGTCCAAACTGTTTTTT.

V is TRBV10-3 and J is TRBJ1-6; D not certain. There are 12 residues in the CDR3. V dropped 10 bases and J dropped 5 bases, with 9 bases sitting between them. Germline V gives CDR1 ENHRY, CDR2 SYGVKD. The CDR3 protein is CATGWDNSPLHF. As DNA, the CDR3 is TGTGCCACAGGATGGGATAATTCACCCCTCCACTTT.

V and J are TRBV29-1 and TRBJ1-4; TRBD1 agrees at 8 bases. Germline-derived CDR1 and CDR2 are SQVTM and ANQGSEA. The ends lost 2 bases at V and 7 bases at J; junction bases unmatched: 0. The CDR3 consists of 12 residues. CDR3 amino acids: CSVETGGEKLFF. The CDR3 DNA sequence: TGCAGCGTTGAAACAGGGGGTGAAAAACTGTTTTTT.